Listed below are T cell receptor beta chains from one sample, sequenced in a study of cytomegalovirus exposure and HLA in healthy donors. Generated by immunoSEQ multiplex PCR, the TCRdb table keeps only in-frame clones and is missing some. The sample holds around 130,000 clones, 80% to 85% seen once. The sequencing input was PBMCs. These receptors were taken from a man younger than 35 in good health and CMV-seronegative. Both conserved end residues are part of each CDR3. D genes are given only for firm matches. The size entry is marked missing in some rows and otherwise reads once, few, many or a size class.

clone_size: -
j_call: TRBJ2-7
v_call: TRBV11-2
d_call: TRBD1
cdr3_aa: CASRPRDSLTEQYF
cdr3_nt: TGTGCCAGCAGACCTAGGGACAGCCTGACGGAGCAGTACTTC

clone_size: few
j_call: TRBJ1-2
v_call: TRBV5-6
d_call: -
cdr3_aa: CASSLLRNDGYTF
cdr3_nt: TGTGCCAGCAGCTTGTTGAGGAATGATGGCTACACCTTC

clone_size: -
j_call: TRBJ2-7
v_call: TRBV30
d_call: -
cdr3_aa: CAWSLGDNLYEQYF
cdr3_nt: TGTGCCTGGAGCTTAGGGGACAACCTCTACGAGCAGTACTTC

clone_size: -
j_call: TRBJ2-3
v_call: TRBV5-4
d_call: TRBD1
cdr3_aa: CASSGDRGVTDTQYF
cdr3_nt: TGTGCCAGCAGCGGGGACAGGGGGGTAACAGATACGCAGTATTTT

clone_size: few
j_call: TRBJ2-3
v_call: TRBV5-6
d_call: -
cdr3_aa: CASGHWRGQARDTQYF
cdr3_nt: TGTGCCAGCGGGCACTGGCGGGGCCAGGCGAGGGATACGCAGTATTTT

clone_size: -
j_call: TRBJ2-7
v_call: TRBV6-1
d_call: -
cdr3_aa: CASSEAGRWVVYYEQYF
cdr3_nt: TGTGCCAGCAGTGAGGCGGGCAGGTGGGTGGTCTACTACGAGCAGTACTTC

clone_size: -
j_call: TRBJ1-5
v_call: TRBV11-2
d_call: -
cdr3_aa: CASSPPGGNYQPQHF
cdr3_nt: TGTGCCAGCAGTCCCCCCGGGGGGAACTATCAGCCCCAGCATTTT

clone_size: few
j_call: TRBJ2-7
v_call: TRBV5-6
d_call: TRBD1
cdr3_aa: CASSSRQGGTYEQYF
cdr3_nt: TGTGCCAGCAGCTCCCGACAGGGGGGTACCTACGAGCAGTACTTC

clone_size: -
j_call: TRBJ1-2
v_call: TRBV30
d_call: -
cdr3_aa: CAFGGKVYTF
cdr3_nt: TGTGCCTTTGGGGGGAAGGTCTACACCTTC

clone_size: -
j_call: TRBJ1-4
v_call: TRBV15
d_call: -
cdr3_aa: CATSRDLGGPNEKLFF
cdr3_nt: TGTGCCACCAGCAGAGATCTTGGTGGGCCTAATGAAAAACTGTTTTTT